The subject of this entry is one T cell receptor (beta chain). What it recognizes is unknown. This specimen belongs to a study of T cell responses to AZD1222 COVID-19 vaccine. Study overall: Doses given second, at about 4 or about 12 weeks, were pooled. Study-wide points: Repertoire samples came only from after the peak T cell response. Spike-specific TCR breadth and depth were elevated following two AZD1222 doses. Regions left unmutated in variants are reportedly the target of nearly half of spike-specific TCRs.

This CDR3 contains 16 residues. Germline V lookup: CDR1 ENHRY, CDR2 SYGVKD. The V end was cut by 0 bases, the J end by 2 bases, with 8 bases between. Measured with immunoSEQ multiplex PCR; TCRdb has only the in-frame clones, and not every one. The sample lists 120,000 or so clones; about 89% were seen once. The sequencing used peripheral blood, collected on day 0 of AZD1222 vaccination. The chain has TRBV10-3 and TRBJ1-6; no clear D gene. The sequence was collected from an adult in good health. CDR3 nucleotide sequence: TGTGCCATCAGTGAGTCTGCGGCTACCTATAATTCACCCCTCCACTTT. This encodes CAISESAATYNSPLHF.